These T cell receptor beta chains were read from a single sample in a study of blood T cell repertoires in COVID-19. Some clones are missing from TCRdb's copy, which holds only in-frame ones; the method was immunoSEQ multiplex PCR. The profile covers some 250,000 clones, with approximately 90% appearing a single time and 0.9% to 1% taken by the ten largest. Sequenced input: peripheral blood. The receptor source for this set is a woman aged 35 to 49 who had recovered from COVID-19. Each CDR3 is given with its conserved first and last residue. D genes are given only for firm matches. Size tells how often a clone was seen (once, few, many) or the class of an expanded clone, and some rows leave it out.

abundance	v_gene	d_gene	j_gene	CDR3aa	CDR3nt
.	TRBV10-3	TRBD2	TRBJ2-3	CAISGGGDEYTQYF	TGTGCCATCAGTGGTGGGGGGGACGAGTATACGCAGTATTTT
.	TRBV6-2/TRBV6-3	TRBD1	TRBJ2-5	CASSRTGGRGETQYF	TGTGCCAGCAGCCGGACAGGGGGACGGGGGGAGACCCAGTACTTC
.	TRBV15	.	TRBJ1-2	CATSRQRDNYGYTF	TGTGCCACCAGCAGACAACGGGATAACTATGGCTACACCTTC
.	TRBV9	.	TRBJ1-2	CASNTQGDGYTF	TGTGCCAGCAACACACAGGGCGATGGCTACACCTTC
.	TRBV7-2	TRBD1	TRBJ2-5	CASSLEDRGRTQYF	TGTGCCAGCAGCTTAGAGGACAGGGGGCGGACCCAGTACTTC
.	TRBV5-8	TRBD2	TRBJ2-3	CASSWSGTSGRRADTQYF	TGTGCCAGCAGCTGGTCGGGGACTAGCGGGAGGCGGGCAGATACGCAGTATTTT
.	TRBV30	.	TRBJ2-7	CAWSFSDEQYF	TGTGCCTGGAGTTTCAGCGACGAGCAGTACTTC
.	TRBV27	TRBD1	TRBJ1-4	CASSNLGQGWEKLFF	TGTGCCAGCAGTAACCTCGGACAGGGTTGGGAAAAACTGTTTTTT
once	TRBV3-1/TRBV3-2	TRBD2	TRBJ2-2	CASSQTGLAGGELFF	TGTGCCAGCAGCCAGACGGGACTAGCGGGAGGGGAGCTGTTTTTT
.	TRBV28	TRBD2	TRBJ2-3	CASSPGTSGNEQYF	TGTGCCAGCAGCCCCGGGACTAGCGGGAACGAGCAGTATTTT
.	TRBV29-1	TRBD1	TRBJ2-4	CSVASTGQGLIQYF	TGCAGCGTTGCTTCGACGGGACAGGGGCTCATTCAGTACTTC
.	TRBV11-3	TRBD1	TRBJ1-2	CASSLGGGGQGTSYGYTF	TGTGCCAGCAGCTTAGGTGGAGGGGGACAGGGGACCTCTTATGGCTACACCTTC
.	TRBV14	TRBD2	TRBJ2-3	CASSPHLTSDTQYF	TGTGCCAGCAGCCCCCACTTGACTAGCGATACGCAGTATTTT
.	TRBV5-1	TRBD1	TRBJ2-1	CASSLAGGRGSSYNEQFF	TGCGCCAGCAGCTTGGCAGGGGGCAGGGGGAGCTCCTACAATGAGCAGTTCTTC
.	TRBV6-5	TRBD2	TRBJ2-2	CASSPGTSGAGELFF	TGTGCCAGCAGCCCAGGGACTAGCGGGGCGGGGGAGCTGTTTTTT
.	TRBV6-5	TRBD1	TRBJ1-1	CASTPGAGGTEAFF	TGTGCCAGCACGCCCGGGGCAGGGGGAACTGAAGCTTTCTTT
once	TRBV12-3/TRBV12-4	.	TRBJ1-1	CASTPSFEAFF	TGTGCCAGCACCCCCTCGTTTGAAGCTTTCTTT
.	TRBV12-3/TRBV12-4	.	TRBJ2-5	CASSSPQGKTQYF	TGTGCCAGCAGTTCCCCCCAGGGGAAGACCCAGTACTTC
.	TRBV7-9	TRBD2	TRBJ2-5	CASSLLPLTSGRGETQYF	TGTGCCAGCAGCTTACTGCCACTGACTAGCGGGAGGGGTGAGACCCAGTACTTC
.	TRBV7-9	TRBD2	TRBJ2-1	CASSGPSGSSYNEQFF	TGTGCCAGCAGCGGACCTAGCGGGAGCTCCTACAATGAGCAGTTCTTC
.	TRBV27	.	TRBJ1-5	CASSLSGRLVLPPQTQHF	TGTGCCAGCAGTTTATCCGGGAGGCTGGTCCTACCCCCACAGACCCAGCATTTT
.	TRBV5-6	.	TRBJ1-4	CASHWGRLNEKLFF	TGTGCCAGCCACTGGGGCAGACTTAATGAAAAACTGTTTTTT
.	TRBV7-6	TRBD2	TRBJ2-7	CASSPRTSGRSYEQYF	TGTGCCAGCAGCCCAAGGACTAGCGGGAGGTCCTACGAGCAGTACTTC
.	TRBV30	.	TRBJ1-2	CAWKRDGERNGYTF	TGTGCCTGGAAACGAGACGGAGAGCGAAATGGCTACACCTTC
.	TRBV6-5	TRBD1	TRBJ1-2	CASSSPGQGRRGGYTF	TGTGCCAGCAGTTCCCCGGGACAGGGTCGTCGAGGTGGCTACACCTTC
.	TRBV27	TRBD2	TRBJ2-1	CASSPGLAGGGWRNEQFF	TGTGCCAGCAGTCCCGGACTAGCGGGAGGTGGTTGGCGCAATGAGCAGTTCTTC
.	TRBV5-5	TRBD1	TRBJ2-1	CASSPPQGVDEQFF	TGTGCCAGCAGCCCGCCGCAGGGGGTGGATGAGCAGTTCTTC
.	TRBV6-5	.	TRBJ1-4	CASSASREKLFF	TGTGCCAGCAGCGCTTCTAGGGAAAAACTGTTTTTT
.	TRBV29-1	TRBD2	TRBJ2-2	CSGSRTSGGNTGELFF	TGCAGCGGTTCCCGGACTAGCGGGGGGAACACCGGGGAGCTGTTTTTT
.	TRBV3-1/TRBV3-2	TRBD2	TRBJ2-3	CASSQDGLATDTQYF	TGTGCCAGCAGCCAAGATGGACTAGCGACAGATACGCAGTATTTT
.	TRBV5-6	.	TRBJ1-1	CASSLMTTRGTEAFF	TGTGCCAGCAGCTTGATGACGACACGGGGGACTGAAGCTTTCTTT
.	TRBV2	.	TRBJ1-4	CASSGIRQAGKLFF	TGTGCCAGCAGTGGGATCCGGCAGGCGGGAAAACTGTTTTTT
.	TRBV6-5	TRBD2	TRBJ2-2	CASRGGLATTGELFF	TGTGCCAGCAGGGGGGGACTAGCGACTACCGGGGAGCTGTTTTTT
.	TRBV4-2	.	TRBJ1-1	CASSHDGQRAEAFF	TGTGCCAGCAGCCACGACGGACAGAGGGCTGAAGCTTTCTTT
.	TRBV30	.	TRBJ1-3	CAWSVLRNTIYF	TGTGCCTGGAGTGTACTGCGAAACACCATATATTTT
.	TRBV15	TRBD1	TRBJ2-7	CATSTGDRAYEQYF	TGTGCCACCAGCACGGGGGACAGGGCGTACGAGCAGTACTTC
once	TRBV5-1	TRBD2	TRBJ2-7	CASSPGLAGYEQYF	TGCGCCAGCAGCCCGGGACTAGCGGGGTACGAGCAGTACTTC
.	TRBV10-3	.	TRBJ1-2	CAISGRTTTNYGYTF	TGTGCCATCAGTGGTCGGACAACTACTAACTATGGCTACACCTTC
.	TRBV29-1	TRBD1	TRBJ2-1	CSVAPDRGGGSYNEQFF	TGCAGCGTTGCCCCCGACAGGGGAGGTGGGTCCTACAATGAGCAGTTCTTC
.	TRBV27	.	TRBJ2-1	CASRIARGSYNEQFF	TGTGCCAGCAGAATTGCCCGCGGGTCCTACAATGAGCAGTTCTTC
.	TRBV10-3	.	TRBJ2-1	CAISGGGTLASGEQFF	TGTGCCATCAGTGGGGGCGGGACCCTTGCATCGGGTGAGCAGTTCTTC
.	TRBV30	.	TRBJ1-6	CACPRQENSPLHF	TGTGCCTGCCCCCGACAGGAGAATTCACCCCTCCACTTT
.	TRBV6-5	TRBD2	TRBJ2-7	CASSYGGGPAREQYF	TGTGCCAGCAGTTACGGGGGGGGACCTGCGAGGGAGCAGTACTTC
.	TRBV11-3	TRBD1	TRBJ1-1	CASSPRTGGEAFF	TGTGCCAGCAGCCCCCGGACAGGGGGGGAAGCTTTCTTT
.	TRBV23-1	TRBD2	TRBJ2-5	CASSQSGGTTQETQYF	TGCGCCAGCAGTCAATCGGGAGGGACTACCCAAGAGACCCAGTACTTC
.	TRBV6-5	TRBD1	TRBJ2-5	CASSYLDRNPGETQYF	TGTGCCAGCAGTTACCTGGACAGGAATCCGGGGGAGACCCAGTACTTC
.	TRBV19	TRBD2	TRBJ2-5	CASTPGSSGRRETQYF	TGTGCCAGTACCCCGGGTTCTAGCGGGAGGAGGGAGACCCAGTACTTC
.	TRBV13	.	TRBJ2-1	CASSLASPHEQFF	TGTGCCAGCAGCTTGGCTAGTCCCCATGAGCAGTTCTTC
.	TRBV27	TRBD2	TRBJ2-7	CASSPTPGLAAYEQYF	TGTGCCAGCAGTCCCACCCCCGGACTAGCGGCCTACGAGCAGTACTTC
.	TRBV5-1	.	TRBJ1-1	CASQLPAGLGTEAFF	TGCGCCAGCCAATTACCGGCAGGGCTGGGAACTGAAGCTTTCTTT
few	TRBV15	TRBD1	TRBJ1-5	CATSRGRGTDNRPQHF	TGTGCCACCAGCAGAGGGAGGGGGACAGACAATCGGCCCCAGCATTTT
.	TRBV9	.	TRBJ1-1	CASSVGGRDVSEAFF	TGTGCCAGCAGCGTAGGTGGCAGGGATGTCTCTGAAGCTTTCTTT
.	TRBV10-3	.	TRBJ2-1	CAISGGSGHPYNEQFF	TGTGCCATCAGTGGGGGTAGCGGCCACCCCTACAATGAGCAGTTCTTC
.	TRBV6-5	.	TRBJ1-1	CASSYSPGRAAFF	TGTGCCAGCAGTTACTCTCCGGGGAGGGCGGCTTTCTTT
.	TRBV9	TRBD2	TRBJ2-7	CASSAVGGTEQYF	TGTGCCAGCAGCGCCGTGGGGGGGACCGAGCAGTACTTC
.	TRBV6-5	.	TRBJ2-3	CASRPRVPDTQYF	TGTGCCAGCAGACCCCGGGTCCCAGATACGCAGTATTTT
.	TRBV14	.	TRBJ1-1	CASSALGSTEAFF	TGTGCCAGCAGCGCGCTCGGGAGCACTGAAGCTTTCTTT
.	TRBV7-9	TRBD1	TRBJ1-6	CASSPGQGAGSPLHF	TGTGCCAGCAGCCCCGGACAGGGGGCTGGGTCACCCCTCCACTTT
.	TRBV4-1	.	TRBJ1-5	CASSQVAGGQPQHF	TGCGCCAGCAGCCAAGTGGCGGGGGGCCAGCCCCAGCATTTT
.	TRBV5-4	.	TRBJ1-1	CASSLGASKGYTEAFF	TGTGCCAGCAGCTTGGGGGCATCCAAGGGGTACACTGAAGCTTTCTTT